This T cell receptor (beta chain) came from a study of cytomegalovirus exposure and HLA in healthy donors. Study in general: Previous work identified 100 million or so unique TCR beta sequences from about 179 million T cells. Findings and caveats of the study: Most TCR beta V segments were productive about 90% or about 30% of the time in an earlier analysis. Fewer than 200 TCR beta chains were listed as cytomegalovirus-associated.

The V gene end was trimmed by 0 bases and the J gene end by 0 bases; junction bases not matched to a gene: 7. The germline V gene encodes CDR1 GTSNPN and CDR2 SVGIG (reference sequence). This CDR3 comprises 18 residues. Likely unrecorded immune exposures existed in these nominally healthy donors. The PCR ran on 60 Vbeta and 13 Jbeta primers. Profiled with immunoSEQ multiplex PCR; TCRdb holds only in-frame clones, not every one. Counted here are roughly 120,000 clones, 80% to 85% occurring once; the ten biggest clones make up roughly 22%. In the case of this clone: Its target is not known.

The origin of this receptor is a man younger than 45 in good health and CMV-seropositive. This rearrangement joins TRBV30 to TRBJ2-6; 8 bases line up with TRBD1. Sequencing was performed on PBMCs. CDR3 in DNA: TGTGCCTGGAGTGTACTGCGGACAGGGCGCTCTGGGGCCAACGTCCTGACTTTC. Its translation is CAWSVLRTGRSGANVLTF. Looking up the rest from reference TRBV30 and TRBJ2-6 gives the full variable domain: SQTIHQWPATLVQPVGSPLSLECTVEGTSNPNLYWYRQAAGRGLQLLFYSVGIGQISSEVPQNLSASRPQDRQFILSSKKLLLSDSGFYLCAWSVLRTGRSGANVLTFGAGSRLTVL.